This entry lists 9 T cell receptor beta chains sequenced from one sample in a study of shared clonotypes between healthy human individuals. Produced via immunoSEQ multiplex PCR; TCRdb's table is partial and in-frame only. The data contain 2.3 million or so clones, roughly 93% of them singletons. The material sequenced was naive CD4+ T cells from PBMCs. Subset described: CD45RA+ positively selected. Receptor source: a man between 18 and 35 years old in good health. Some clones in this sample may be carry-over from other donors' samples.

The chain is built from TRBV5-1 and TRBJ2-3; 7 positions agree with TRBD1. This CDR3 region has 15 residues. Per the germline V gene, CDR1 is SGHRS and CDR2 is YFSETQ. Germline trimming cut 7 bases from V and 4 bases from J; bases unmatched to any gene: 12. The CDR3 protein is CASQEGAFVADTQYF. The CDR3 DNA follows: TGCGCCAGCCAAGAGGGGGCATTCGTTGCAGATACGCAGTATTTT. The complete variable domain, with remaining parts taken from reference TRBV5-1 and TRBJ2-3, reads KAGVTQTPRYLIKTRGQQVTLSCSPISGHRSVSWYQQTPGQGLQFLFEYFSETQRNKGNFPGRFSGRQFSNSRSEMNVSTLELGDSALYLCASQEGAFVADTQYFGPGTRLTVL.

The CDR3 loop reads CASNQGETQYF. CDR3 coding DNA: TGTGCCAGCAATCAGGGAGAGACCCAGTACTTC. The chain employs TRBV2 and TRBJ2-5, with D possibly matching TRBD1 (5 bases). V lost 7 bases to trimming and J lost 4 bases, with 7 bases between them. The V gene's germline CDR1 is SNHLY and CDR2 FYNNEI. The CDR3 runs 11 residues.

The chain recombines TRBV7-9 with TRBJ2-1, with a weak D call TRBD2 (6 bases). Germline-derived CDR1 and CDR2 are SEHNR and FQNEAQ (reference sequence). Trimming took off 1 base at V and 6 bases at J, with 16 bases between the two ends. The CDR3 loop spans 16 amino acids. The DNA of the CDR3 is TGTGCCAGCAGCTTAGAACGGGGGAATAATGGCAATGAGCAGTTCTTC. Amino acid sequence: CASSLERGNNGNEQFF.

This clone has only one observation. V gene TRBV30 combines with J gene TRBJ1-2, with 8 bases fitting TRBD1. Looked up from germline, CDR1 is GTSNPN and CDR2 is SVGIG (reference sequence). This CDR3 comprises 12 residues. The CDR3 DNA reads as TGTGGGTACAGGGGGAAAAACTATGGCTACACCTTC. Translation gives CGYRGKNYGYTF. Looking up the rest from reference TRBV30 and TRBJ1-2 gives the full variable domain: SQTIHQWPATLVQPVGSPLSLECTVEGTSNPNLYWYRQAAGRGLQLLFYSVGIGQISSEVPQNLSASRPQDRQFILSSKKLLLSDSGFYLCGYRGKNYGYTFGSGTRLTVV.

Here the CDR3 reads CASSLAPSGVPLDEQFF. Here the CDR3 DNA reads TGTGCCAGCAGCTTGGCCCCTAGCGGGGTTCCCCTCGATGAGCAGTTCTTC. The genes are TRBV5-6 and TRBJ2-1; 9 bases align to TRBD2. Germline CDR1 reads SGHDT; CDR2 reads YYEEEE. This CDR3 spans 17 amino acids. V lost 0 bases and J lost 8; bases outside the gene matches: 12.

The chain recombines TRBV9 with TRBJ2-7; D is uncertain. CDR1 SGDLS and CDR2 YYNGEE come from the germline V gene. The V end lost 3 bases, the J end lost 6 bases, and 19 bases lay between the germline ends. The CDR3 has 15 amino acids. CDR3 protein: CASSAAPSGGSEQYF. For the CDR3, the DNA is TGTGCCAGCAGCGCAGCCCCCTCAGGCGGCTCCGAGCAGTACTTC.

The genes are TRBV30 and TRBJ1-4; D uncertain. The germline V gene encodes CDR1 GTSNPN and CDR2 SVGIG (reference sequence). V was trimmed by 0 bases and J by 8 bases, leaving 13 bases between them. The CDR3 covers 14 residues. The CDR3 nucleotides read TGTGCCTGGAGTGTCGGGGTGGTAGGAGAAAAACTGTTTTTT. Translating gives CAWSVGVVGEKLFF.

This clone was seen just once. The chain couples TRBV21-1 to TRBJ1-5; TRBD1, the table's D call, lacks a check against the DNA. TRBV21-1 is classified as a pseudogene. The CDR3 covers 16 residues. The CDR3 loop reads CASSLQGASRGQPQHF. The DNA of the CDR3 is TGTGCCAGCAGCCTACAGGGGGCTAGTCGGGGTCAGCCCCAGCATTTT.

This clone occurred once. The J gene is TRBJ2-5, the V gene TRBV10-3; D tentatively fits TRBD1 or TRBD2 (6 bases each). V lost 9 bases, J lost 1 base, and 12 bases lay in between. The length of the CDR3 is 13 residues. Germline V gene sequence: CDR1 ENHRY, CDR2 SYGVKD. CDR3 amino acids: CAIGGGRQETQYF. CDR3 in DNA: TGTGCCATAGGAGGGGGTCGCCAAGAGACCCAGTACTTC.